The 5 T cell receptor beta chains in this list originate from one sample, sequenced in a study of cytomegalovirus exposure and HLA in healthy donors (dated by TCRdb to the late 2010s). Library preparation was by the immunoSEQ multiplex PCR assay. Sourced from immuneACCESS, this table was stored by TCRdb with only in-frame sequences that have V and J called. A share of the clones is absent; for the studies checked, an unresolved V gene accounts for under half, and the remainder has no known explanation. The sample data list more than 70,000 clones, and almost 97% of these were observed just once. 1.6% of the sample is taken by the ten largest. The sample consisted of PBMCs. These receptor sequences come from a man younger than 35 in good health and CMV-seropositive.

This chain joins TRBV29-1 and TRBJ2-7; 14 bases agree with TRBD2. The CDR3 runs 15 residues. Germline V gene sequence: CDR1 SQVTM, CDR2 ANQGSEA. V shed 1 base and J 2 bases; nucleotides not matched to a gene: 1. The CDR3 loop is CSVEGGLAGAYEQYF. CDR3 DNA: TGCAGCGTTGAAGGGGGACTAGCGGGAGCCTACGAGCAGTACTTC.

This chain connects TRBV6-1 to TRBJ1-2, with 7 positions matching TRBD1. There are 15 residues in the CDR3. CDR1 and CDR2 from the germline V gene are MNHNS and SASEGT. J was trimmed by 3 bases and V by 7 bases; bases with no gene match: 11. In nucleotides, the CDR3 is TGTGCCAGCACCACTTATAGGGGGCTCGACTATGGCTACACCTTC. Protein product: CASTTYRGLDYGYTF.

The CDR3 is CASSIGPGAEAYF. The DNA of the CDR3 is TGTGCCAGTAGTATAGGCCCTGGGGCAGAAGCTTACTTC. The rearrangement links TRBV19 to TRBJ2-7; tentatively, D is TRBD1 (5 bases). The CDR3 is 13 residues long. Trimming shortened V by 1 base and J by 13 bases, and 17 bases separated the two germline ends. Germline-derived CDR1 and CDR2 are LNHDA and SQIVND (reference sequence).

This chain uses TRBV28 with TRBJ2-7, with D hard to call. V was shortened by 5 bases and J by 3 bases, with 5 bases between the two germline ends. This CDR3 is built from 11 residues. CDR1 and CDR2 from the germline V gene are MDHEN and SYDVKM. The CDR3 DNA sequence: TGTGCCAGCAGTACCTACTACGAGCAGTACTTC. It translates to CASSTYYEQYF. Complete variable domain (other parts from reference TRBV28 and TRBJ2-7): DVKVTQSSRYLVKRTGEKVFLECVQDMDHENMFWYRQDPGLGLRLIYFSYDVKMKEKGDIPEGYSVSREKKERFSLILESASTNQTSMYLCASSTYYEQYFGPGTRLTVT.

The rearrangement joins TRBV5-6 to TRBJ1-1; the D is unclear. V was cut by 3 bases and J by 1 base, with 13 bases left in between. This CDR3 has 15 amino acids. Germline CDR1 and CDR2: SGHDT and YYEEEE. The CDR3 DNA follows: TGTGCCAGCAGCTCTCTCTGGGGAGCGAACACTGAAGCTTTCTTT. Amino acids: CASSSLWGANTEAFF.